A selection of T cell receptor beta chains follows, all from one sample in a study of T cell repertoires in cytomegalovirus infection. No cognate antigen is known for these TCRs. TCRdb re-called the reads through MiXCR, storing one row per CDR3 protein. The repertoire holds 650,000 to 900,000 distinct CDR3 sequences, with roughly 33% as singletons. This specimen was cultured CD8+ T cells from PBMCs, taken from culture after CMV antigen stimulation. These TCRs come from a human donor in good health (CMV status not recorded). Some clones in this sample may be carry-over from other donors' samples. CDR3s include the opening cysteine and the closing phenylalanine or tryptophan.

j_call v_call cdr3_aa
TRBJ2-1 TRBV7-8 CASSRTRDREENEQFF
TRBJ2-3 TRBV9 CASSVEEVDSPKYTDTQYF
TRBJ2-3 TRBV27 CASNLAGGHQDTQYF
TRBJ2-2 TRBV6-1 CASREQGSTGELFF
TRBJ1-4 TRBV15 CATSRSGSATNEKLFF
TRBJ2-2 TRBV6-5 CASCPQGTGELFF
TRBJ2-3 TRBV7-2 CASSFWGTGPTDTQYF
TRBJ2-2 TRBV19 CASSKVREGGPGELFF
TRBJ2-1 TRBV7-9 CASPSWRDEQFF
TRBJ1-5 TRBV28 CASSFRSRGYQPQHF
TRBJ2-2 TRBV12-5 CASGLVPTGELFF
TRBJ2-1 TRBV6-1 CASSAQGRGFFSSYNEQFF
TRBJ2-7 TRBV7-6 CASSPRVSGGAYEQYF
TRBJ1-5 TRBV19 CASSITVIRNQPQHF
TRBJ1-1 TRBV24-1 CATSGVTGTNTEAFF
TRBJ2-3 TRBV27 CASSPPPTGADTQYF
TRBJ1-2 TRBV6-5 CASSPQMTGVPYGYTF
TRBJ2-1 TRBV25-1 CASSEYFGTWYNEQFF